This is a list of T cell receptor beta chains from one sample in a study of OX40 agonist ivuxolimab in advanced cancers. Only in-frame clones appear in the TCRdb table, and some are missing; sequencing was by immunoSEQ multiplex PCR. The sample lists about 77,000 clones; roughly 87% were seen once. Specimen: CD4+ or CD8+ T cells sorted from blood, collected in a trial of the OX40 agonist ivuxolimab. These receptors all come from an adult with an advanced solid tumor such as melanoma, head and neck, liver or kidney cancer. CDR3s include the opening cysteine and the closing phenylalanine or tryptophan. Each record gives: clone size, D gene, V gene, J gene, CDR3 DNA, CDR3 protein. A D gene is named only where the DNA matches it firmly. Not all rows give a size; the values are once, few, many and, for expanded clones, a class.

clone size: NA
D gene: NA
V gene: TRBV6-4
J gene: TRBJ1-5
CDR3 DNA: TGTGCCAGCAGCCCAACAGGCACAAGCAATCAGCCCCAGCATTTT
CDR3 protein: CASSPTGTSNQPQHF

clone size: NA
D gene: TRBD1
V gene: TRBV28
J gene: TRBJ1-1
CDR3 DNA: TGTGCCAGCAGACTCCGACAGGGGGCGGGTGAAGCTTTCTTT
CDR3 protein: CASRLRQGAGEAFF

clone size: NA
D gene: NA
V gene: TRBV9
J gene: TRBJ2-3
CDR3 DNA: TGTGCCAGCGCGGACAGAAACACAGATACGCAGTATTTT
CDR3 protein: CASADRNTDTQYF

clone size: NA
D gene: NA
V gene: TRBV18
J gene: TRBJ1-3
CDR3 DNA: TGTGCCAGCTCACCGCCGAGAGTTCTAAACACCATATATTTT
CDR3 protein: CASSPPRVLNTIYF

clone size: once
D gene: TRBD1
V gene: TRBV5-1
J gene: TRBJ1-4
CDR3 DNA: TGCGCCAGCAGCCCGACAGGGGCAACTAATGAAAAACTGTTTTTT
CDR3 protein: CASSPTGATNEKLFF

clone size: NA
D gene: NA
V gene: TRBV5-6
J gene: TRBJ1-2
CDR3 DNA: TGTGCCAGCAGCATGCAGGGGAAGTACGGCTACACCTTC
CDR3 protein: CASSMQGKYGYTF

clone size: NA
D gene: TRBD1
V gene: TRBV2
J gene: TRBJ2-7
CDR3 DNA: TGCGCCAGCAGCGCCGACAGGGGTTCGTCCTACGAGCAGTACTTC
CDR3 protein: CASSADRGSSYEQYF

clone size: NA
D gene: NA
V gene: TRBV9
J gene: TRBJ2-2
CDR3 DNA: TGTGCCAGCAGCCCCCGGGCCGTAGACGGGGAGCTGTTTTTT
CDR3 protein: CASSPRAVDGELFF

clone size: few
D gene: NA
V gene: TRBV6-5
J gene: TRBJ1-6
CDR3 DNA: TGTGCCAGCACCTGGAAGAGCTCCTATAATTCACCCCTCCACTTT
CDR3 protein: CASTWKSSYNSPLHF

clone size: NA
D gene: NA
V gene: TRBV2
J gene: TRBJ1-5
CDR3 DNA: TGTGCCAGCATGGTGGGTTACGAACAGCCCCAGCATTTT
CDR3 protein: CASMVGYEQPQHF

clone size: once
D gene: NA
V gene: TRBV7-9
J gene: TRBJ1-2
CDR3 DNA: TGTGCCAGCAGCTTCGAGGGGGTGAACTATGGCTACACCTTC
CDR3 protein: CASSFEGVNYGYTF

clone size: NA
D gene: NA
V gene: TRBV30
J gene: TRBJ1-1
CDR3 DNA: TGTGCCTGGAGTTTCCCCCTTAGGAGGGCTATTTTGGGTCTCATGAACACTGAAGCTTTCTTT
CDR3 protein: CAWSFPLRRAILGLMNTEAFF

clone size: NA
D gene: NA
V gene: TRBV19
J gene: TRBJ1-6
CDR3 DNA: TGTGCCTCAAAAGTCCAGTTAGGCAGCAATTCACCCCTCCACTTT
CDR3 protein: CASKVQLGSNSPLHF

clone size: NA
D gene: TRBD1
V gene: TRBV27
J gene: TRBJ2-7
CDR3 DNA: TGTGCCAGCAGTTTATCGCCCCTGGGGCAGGGGGTCTCCTACGAGCAGTACTTC
CDR3 protein: CASSLSPLGQGVSYEQYF

clone size: NA
D gene: NA
V gene: TRBV5-5
J gene: TRBJ1-1
CDR3 DNA: TGTGCCAGCAGCCCCCGGGGGGGGCAGTTCACTGAAGCTTTCTTT
CDR3 protein: CASSPRGGQFTEAFF

clone size: few
D gene: NA
V gene: TRBV19
J gene: TRBJ1-2
CDR3 DNA: TGTGCCAGTAGTCCCTCAGCCGGGGGCAACTATGGCTACACCTTC
CDR3 protein: CASSPSAGGNYGYTF

clone size: NA
D gene: TRBD1
V gene: TRBV11-3
J gene: TRBJ2-2
CDR3 DNA: TGTGCCAGCAGCTTAGACGCAGGGACAGGGTTGACCGGGGAGCTGTTTTTT
CDR3 protein: CASSLDAGTGLTGELFF

clone size: NA
D gene: NA
V gene: TRBV7-8
J gene: TRBJ1-6
CDR3 DNA: TGTGCCAGCAGCTCCCGGGACCTCCTTTCACCCCTCCACTTT
CDR3 protein: CASSSRDLLSPLHF

clone size: NA
D gene: NA
V gene: TRBV6-6
J gene: TRBJ1-1
CDR3 DNA: TGTGCCAGCAGTCTAGGCCATAACACTGAAGCTTTCTTT
CDR3 protein: CASSLGHNTEAFF

clone size: NA
D gene: TRBD1
V gene: TRBV9
J gene: TRBJ1-4
CDR3 DNA: TGTGCCAGCAGCCCGGGGACAGGGGGTAATGAAAAACTGTTTTTT
CDR3 protein: CASSPGTGGNEKLFF

clone size: NA
D gene: NA
V gene: TRBV5-5
J gene: TRBJ2-7
CDR3 DNA: TGTGCCAGCAGCTTGGACAGCGATCCGAAAAGATCCTACGAGCAGTACTTC
CDR3 protein: CASSLDSDPKRSYEQYF

clone size: NA
D gene: TRBD2
V gene: TRBV6-1
J gene: TRBJ2-7
CDR3 DNA: TGTGCCAGCAGTGAATGGGCTAGCGGGGGGGCTGACGAGCAGTACTTC
CDR3 protein: CASSEWASGGADEQYF

clone size: NA
D gene: TRBD1
V gene: TRBV6-1
J gene: TRBJ1-2
CDR3 DNA: TGTGCCAGCAGGGCCAGGGGGCAGGGCTATGGCTACACCTTC
CDR3 protein: CASRARGQGYGYTF

clone size: NA
D gene: NA
V gene: TRBV28
J gene: TRBJ1-2
CDR3 DNA: TGTGCCAGCAGTTCCGGGGTCCAGCACTATGGCTACACCTTC
CDR3 protein: CASSSGVQHYGYTF

clone size: once
D gene: TRBD1
V gene: TRBV30
J gene: TRBJ1-3
CDR3 DNA: TGTGCCTTTATTGACAGGGCCGTTGGAAACACCATATATTTT
CDR3 protein: CAFIDRAVGNTIYF

clone size: NA
D gene: TRBD1
V gene: TRBV6-5
J gene: TRBJ1-2
CDR3 DNA: TGTGCCAGCAGTTACCGACAGGGAACCTATGGCTACACCTTC
CDR3 protein: CASSYRQGTYGYTF

clone size: few
D gene: NA
V gene: TRBV5-6
J gene: TRBJ1-2
CDR3 DNA: TGTGCCAGCAGCCTCCCCGGACAGCGCTATGGCTACACCTTC
CDR3 protein: CASSLPGQRYGYTF

clone size: NA
D gene: NA
V gene: TRBV7-9
J gene: TRBJ1-6
CDR3 DNA: TGTGCCAGCAGCTCAGGGTGGCAGGGGACTTATGATAATTCACCCCTCCACTTT
CDR3 protein: CASSSGWQGTYDNSPLHF

clone size: NA
D gene: NA
V gene: TRBV7-2
J gene: TRBJ1-4
CDR3 DNA: TGTGCCAGCAGCTTCCAGGGTATTGAAAAACTGTTTTTT
CDR3 protein: CASSFQGIEKLFF

clone size: NA
D gene: NA
V gene: TRBV11-2
J gene: TRBJ1-1
CDR3 DNA: TGTGCCAGCAGCTTAGGAGGCAGCGTGGCTTTCTTT
CDR3 protein: CASSLGGSVAFF

clone size: NA
D gene: NA
V gene: TRBV5-1
J gene: TRBJ1-2
CDR3 DNA: TGCGCCAGCAGCCCCGGAGGGCAGGGCTATGGCTACACCTTC
CDR3 protein: CASSPGGQGYGYTF

clone size: NA
D gene: TRBD1
V gene: TRBV18
J gene: TRBJ1-1
CDR3 DNA: TGTGCCAGCTCACGGGACAGGTGGACCACTGAAGCTTTCTTT
CDR3 protein: CASSRDRWTTEAFF

clone size: NA
D gene: NA
V gene: TRBV6-1
J gene: TRBJ2-7
CDR3 DNA: TGTGCCAGCAGTGCCGCGACAGTTCTCTCCTACGAGCAGTACTTC
CDR3 protein: CASSAATVLSYEQYF

clone size: NA
D gene: TRBD1
V gene: TRBV28
J gene: TRBJ1-2
CDR3 DNA: TGTGCCAGCAGTCCTGGGACAGCGAACTCTTGGCCGGCGGGTGGCTACACCTTC
CDR3 protein: CASSPGTANSWPAGGYTF

clone size: NA
D gene: NA
V gene: TRBV28
J gene: TRBJ2-3
CDR3 DNA: TGTGCCAGCAGTTCCCCTTACGGGAAAGGCACAGATACGCAGTATTTT
CDR3 protein: CASSSPYGKGTDTQYF

clone size: NA
D gene: NA
V gene: TRBV7-8
J gene: TRBJ1-2
CDR3 DNA: TGTGCCAGCAGCCCGCAACAGGCGTCGGGGGTTGGCTACACCTTC
CDR3 protein: CASSPQQASGVGYTF

clone size: NA
D gene: TRBD1
V gene: TRBV19
J gene: TRBJ1-4
CDR3 DNA: TGTGCCAGTAGGATACAGGGGGCCGAGGAAAAACTGTTTTTT
CDR3 protein: CASRIQGAEEKLFF

clone size: NA
D gene: NA
V gene: TRBV10-3
J gene: TRBJ2-4
CDR3 DNA: TGTGCCATCAGTCTTTACTCACCGGGTGTTCTAGGCAAAAACATTCAGTACTTC
CDR3 protein: CAISLYSPGVLGKNIQYF

clone size: NA
D gene: TRBD1
V gene: TRBV28
J gene: TRBJ1-1
CDR3 DNA: TGTGCCAGCAGTTTTCTTTCCGGACAGGGGGGCACTGAAGCTTTCTTT
CDR3 protein: CASSFLSGQGGTEAFF

clone size: NA
D gene: TRBD1
V gene: TRBV5-5
J gene: TRBJ2-7
CDR3 DNA: TGTGCCAGCAGCTTGGGCATTCGGGACAGTGCCTACGAGCAGTACTTC
CDR3 protein: CASSLGIRDSAYEQYF

clone size: NA
D gene: NA
V gene: TRBV5-1
J gene: TRBJ1-4
CDR3 DNA: TGCGCCAGCCGGACAGATGCAACTAATGAAAAACTGTTTTTT
CDR3 protein: CASRTDATNEKLFF

clone size: NA
D gene: NA
V gene: TRBV30
J gene: TRBJ1-5
CDR3 DNA: TGTGCCTCCTCGGGGACCTTCAATCAGCCCCAGCATTTT
CDR3 protein: CASSGTFNQPQHF

clone size: NA
D gene: NA
V gene: TRBV28
J gene: TRBJ2-5
CDR3 DNA: TGTGCCAGCAGTTTCCAGGGACAAGAGACCCAGTACTTC
CDR3 protein: CASSFQGQETQYF

clone size: NA
D gene: NA
V gene: TRBV27
J gene: TRBJ1-3
CDR3 DNA: TGTGCCAGCAGTTCCCTTCAGGGAGTCGACGGAAACACCATATATTTT
CDR3 protein: CASSSLQGVDGNTIYF

clone size: few
D gene: NA
V gene: TRBV13
J gene: TRBJ2-5
CDR3 DNA: TGTGCCAGCGGGACGGCACAAGAGACCCAGTACTTC
CDR3 protein: CASGTAQETQYF

clone size: NA
D gene: NA
V gene: TRBV9
J gene: TRBJ2-1
CDR3 DNA: TGTGCCAGCAGCCGACGGACAGATTACAATGAGCAGTTCTTC
CDR3 protein: CASSRRTDYNEQFF

clone size: NA
D gene: TRBD1
V gene: TRBV30
J gene: TRBJ2-2
CDR3 DNA: TGTGCCTGGACCCAACCCGGCAGGGGGCGAACCGGGGAGCTGTTTTTT
CDR3 protein: CAWTQPGRGRTGELFF

clone size: NA
D gene: NA
V gene: TRBV6-1
J gene: TRBJ2-3
CDR3 DNA: TGTGCCAGCAGAAACATAGCGTCCCCTCTAGATACGCAGTATTTT
CDR3 protein: CASRNIASPLDTQYF

clone size: NA
D gene: TRBD2
V gene: TRBV2
J gene: TRBJ2-7
CDR3 DNA: TGTGCCAGCTCCGCGGGACTAGCGGCCTACGAGCAGTACTTC
CDR3 protein: CASSAGLAAYEQYF